Listed here are 10 T cell receptor beta chains from one sample, sequenced in a study of cytomegalovirus exposure and HLA in healthy donors. Amplification used 60 Vbeta primers and 13 Jbeta primers. Produced via immunoSEQ multiplex PCR; TCRdb's table is partial and in-frame only. The sample has around 130,000 clones, roughly 71% seen once. The sample taken for sequencing was PBMCs. The receptors stem from a woman aged 40 to 55 in good health and CMV-seropositive.

This clone was observed a handful of times. The chain joins TRBV25-1 to TRBJ1-4; D gene ambiguous. This CDR3 is 11 amino acids long. The V gene lost 7 bases and the J gene lost 7 bases, with 7 bases spanning the gap. CDR1 MGHDK and CDR2 SYGVNS come from the germline V gene. CDR3 sequence: CASMAIEKLFF. The CDR3 bases are TGTGCCAGCATGGCCATTGAAAAACTGTTTTTT.

The rearrangement links TRBV7-2 to TRBJ2-1; a possible D gene is TRBD2 (5 bases). Trimming cost V 5 bases and J 0 bases, with 8 bases left between them. CDR3 size: 14 residues. Per germline, CDR1 SGHTA and CDR2 FQGNSA. The DNA for the CDR3 is TGTGCCAGCAGCCCCGGACTCTCCTACAATGAGCAGTTCTTC. Its protein product is CASSPGLSYNEQFF.

This sequence joins TRBV7-8 and TRBJ2-3; D is unresolved. The V and J ends lost 2 bases and 4 bases respectively, with 7 bases between them. Germline V CDR1 and CDR2: SGHVS, FQNEAQ. The CDR3 consists of 13 residues. The CDR3: CASSLRLSDTQYF. Here the CDR3 DNA reads TGTGCCAGCAGCTTAAGACTTTCAGATACGCAGTATTTT.

The chain uses TRBV19 and TRBJ1-1, with 7 bases aligning to TRBD1. The trim removed 3 bases at V and 3 bases at J, leaving 7 bases unmatched. Germline values: CDR1 LNHDA, CDR2 SQIVND (reference sequence). The CDR3 is made up of 15 amino acids. The CDR3 DNA reads as TGTGCCAGTAGTATTGGGACAGCTGCCGACACTGAAGCTTTCTTT. This codes for CASSIGTAADTEAFF.

This clone was counted only a few times. The CDR3: CASSLQGAEEKLFF. CDR3 coding DNA: TGTGCCAGCAGCTTACAGGGGGCGGAGGAAAAACTGTTTTTT. The chain combines TRBV5-4 with TRBJ1-4, with TRBD1 identical over 9 bases. The germline gives CDR1 SGHNT, CDR2 YYREEE (reference sequence). The CDR3 loop spans 14 amino acids. V was pared by 2 bases and J by 8 bases, with 4 bases of the junction left unmatched.

This clone turned up a few times. The V call is TRBV15, the J call TRBJ2-1; a weak D match, TRBD2 (6 bases). The germline CDR1 and CDR2 sequences are LNHNV and YYDKDF (reference sequence). Trimming left V 5 bases short and J 6 bases short, with 14 bases between. The CDR3 loop spans 14 amino acids. The CDR3 protein is CATSLPTGGNEQFF. DNA of the CDR3: TGTGCCACCAGCCTCCCTACCGGGGGCAATGAGCAGTTCTTC.

J is TRBJ1-4 and V is TRBV28; 8 bases agree with TRBD1. The CDR3 has 15 amino acids. V shed 6 bases, J shed 8 bases, and the junction held 11 bases outside the gene matches. From germline, CDR1 is MDHEN and CDR2 SYDVKM. The CDR3 bases are TGTGCCAGCAGCCCCACCCTCGGACAGGGCGAAAAACTGTTTTTT. Encoded protein: CASSPTLGQGEKLFF.

The chain joins TRBV4-3 to TRBJ2-7; maybe TRBD2 (6 bases). CDR3 size: 16 residues. Per germline, CDR1 LGHNA and CDR2 YSLEER. V dropped 0 bases and J dropped 0 bases, with 12 bases sitting between them. As DNA, the CDR3 is TGCGCCAGCAGCCAAGAAAGCCCGGGACTCTCCTACGAGCAGTACTTC. It yields the protein CASSQESPGLSYEQYF.

The V and J genes are TRBV5-6 and TRBJ2-3; 9 positions agree with TRBD2. Germline V gene lookup returns CDR1 SGHDT and CDR2 YYEEEE. Losses at the gene ends were 0 bases for V and 0 bases for J; bases not matched to a gene: 11. The CDR3 extends over 19 amino acids. The CDR3 protein is CASSLVDASGATSTDTQYF. The CDR3 coding sequence is TGTGCCAGCAGCTTGGTGGATGCTAGCGGGGCAACTAGCACAGATACGCAGTATTTT.

The chain is built from TRBV7-9 and TRBJ2-1, with 7 bases identical to TRBD1. The CDR3 is 16 amino acids. After removal of 1 base from V and 0 bases from J, the junction contained 3 bases not matched to a gene. The germline CDR1 and CDR2 sequences are SEHNR and FQNEAQ (reference sequence). The CDR3: CASSLGAGGSYNEQFF. For the CDR3, the DNA is TGTGCCAGCAGCTTAGGGGCAGGGGGCTCCTACAATGAGCAGTTCTTC.